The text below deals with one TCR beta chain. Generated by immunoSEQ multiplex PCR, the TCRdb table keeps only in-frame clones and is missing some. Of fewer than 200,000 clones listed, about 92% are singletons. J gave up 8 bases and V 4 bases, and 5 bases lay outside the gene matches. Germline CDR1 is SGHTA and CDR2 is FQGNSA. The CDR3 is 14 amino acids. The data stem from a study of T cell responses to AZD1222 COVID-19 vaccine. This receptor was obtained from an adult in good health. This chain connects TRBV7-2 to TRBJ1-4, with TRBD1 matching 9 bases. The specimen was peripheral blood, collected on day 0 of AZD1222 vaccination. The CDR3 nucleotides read TGTGCCAGCAGCTCCGGGACAGGGTACGAAAAACTGTTTTTT. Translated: CASSSGTGYEKLFF.